What follows describes a single T cell receptor beta chain. These data originate in a study of shared clonotypes between healthy human individuals. The study ran the assay at deep level. In the study's own analysis: There were no quality scores in the junction-only immunoSEQ sequences, so filtering differed. Profiled with immunoSEQ multiplex PCR; TCRdb holds only in-frame clones, not every one. Clonal size and the V and J genes are those of that table, whereas D and trimming came from the DNA. The profile shows fewer than 550,000 clones, 75% to 80% of them singletons. Germline V gene sequence: CDR1 MDHEN, CDR2 SYDVKM. The V and J ends lost 3 bases and 3 bases respectively, with 11 bases between them. The CDR3 totals 14 residues.

This clonotype originated in a woman aged 40 to 50 in good health. Some clones in this sample may be carry-over from other donors' samples. The sequenced sample was PBMCs. This chain joins TRBV28 and TRBJ2-5; tentatively, D is TRBD2 (6 bases). The CDR3 nucleotides are TGTGCCAGCAGTTTCGATTGGGGGGAAGAGACCCAGTACTTC. Protein: CASSFDWGEETQYF.